The clone carrying this T cell receptor beta chain was observed many times. Germline V CDR1 and CDR2: SGHTA, FQGNSA. The V end was cut by 1 base, the J end by 2 bases, with 14 bases between. The CDR3 extends over 16 amino acids. These data are taken from a study of T cells in Graves' hyperthyroidism and ophthalmopathy. RNA transcripts were the template for amplifying TCR beta CDR3 regions. A first-round RT-PCR of the TCR CDR3 used the HTBI primer set. One entry per CDR3 protein results from TCRdb running MiXCR on the multiplex PCR reads. Among roughly 280,000 distinct CDR3 sequences listed, 17% were seen once. Uncontrolled infection, other autoimmune disease, pregnancy or lactation barred patients from enrollment.

The TCR was taken from an older woman with Graves' ophthalmopathy. The chain links TRBV7-2 to TRBJ1-2; D possibly corresponds to TRBD1 (6 bases). Sequencing was performed on blood. CDR3 sequence (DNA): TGTGCCAGCAGCTTAGTGCCGGACAGCCGAAACTATGGCTACACCTTC. Its protein product is CASSLVPDSRNYGYTF.